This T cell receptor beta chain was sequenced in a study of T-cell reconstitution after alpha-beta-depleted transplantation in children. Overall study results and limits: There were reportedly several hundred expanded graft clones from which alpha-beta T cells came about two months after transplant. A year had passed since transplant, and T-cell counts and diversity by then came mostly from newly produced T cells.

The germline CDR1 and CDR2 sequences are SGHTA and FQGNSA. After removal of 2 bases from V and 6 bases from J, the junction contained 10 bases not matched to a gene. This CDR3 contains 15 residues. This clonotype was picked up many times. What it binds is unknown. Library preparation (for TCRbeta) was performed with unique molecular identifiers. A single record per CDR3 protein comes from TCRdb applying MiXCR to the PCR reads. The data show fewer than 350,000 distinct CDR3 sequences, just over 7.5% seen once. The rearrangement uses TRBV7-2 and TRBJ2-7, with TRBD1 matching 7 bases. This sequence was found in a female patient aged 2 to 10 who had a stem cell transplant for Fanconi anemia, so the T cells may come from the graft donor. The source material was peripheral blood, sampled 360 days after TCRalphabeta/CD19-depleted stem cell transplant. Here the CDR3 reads CASSLLGTETSEQYF. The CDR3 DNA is TGTGCCAGCAGCTTATTAGGGACAGAAACCTCCGAGCAGTACTTC.